The sequence of this T cell receptor (beta chain) was determined in a study of blood T cell repertoires in COVID-19 (dated by TCRdb to 2018 to 2020). Some background on the complete study: Samples from collaborators originated in the United States, Italy and Spain and spanned both the acute and convalescent phases of COVID-19. The material from the prospective study consisted of cDNA or gDNA derived from T cells, B-cell-depleted T cells, or PBMCs. Deeply sampled blood TCRbeta repertoires from subjects exposed to, actively infected with, or recovered from COVID-19 were included in the dataset. A freely available public database, intended as a resource for researchers studying the immune response to SARS-CoV-2, is where the repertoires were released. Samples came from the ongoing ImmuneRACE study (first 160 participants) plus 1,254 subjects from 6 global collaborators. The sample metadata nearly always contained a de-identified subject ID, COVID-19 status, age in years and sex. Where HLA class I and class II types were available, the types were taken from metadata supplied by the sample provider, not from assay-based typing. Study-wide findings and limitations: The amount of clinical and demographic metadata varied by source and participant and was provided uncurated.

TCRbeta CDR3 regions were amplified from genomic DNA by means of the immunoSEQ Assay, a bias-controlled multiplex PCR. Processing in the source paper ran as follows. Nucleated cell counts per sample were estimated from amplification of reference gene primers within the assay. Sequence reads were collapsed and filtered to measure the absolute abundance of every unique TCRbeta CDR3 rearrangement. For each sample, productive Simpson clonality was calculated as the square root of Simpson's diversity index across productive rearrangements. TCRdb stores this immuneACCESS table with in-frame sequences only. Part of the clones is absent; in the studies checked, under half of the shortfall reflects unresolved V genes, and no reason is known for the rest. The DNA was the basis for D and trimming; V, J and clone size are from that table. For this sample the table gives some 150,000 clones, of which about four fifths were detected only once. 8.8% of the sample is taken by the ten largest.

Each collaborating institution followed its own protocols to collect whole blood in K2EDTA tubes. For TCRbeta analysis, collaborators shipped samples in one of three forms: frozen whole blood, isolated PBMCs, or DNA extracted from either of those sample types. In the case of this clone: Its cognate antigen has yet to be identified. No base quality information exists; no much larger clone differs at one position.

The TCR was taken from a woman older than 75 in a cohort sampled during active or convalescent COVID-19. Sequenced input: peripheral blood.

The CDR3 protein sequence reads: CATSRDQGVRGNQPQHF. The DNA sequence reads TGTGCCACCAGCAGAGATCAGGGGGTGAGGGGCAATCAGCCCCAGCATTTT. The rearrangement combines TRBV15 with TRBJ1-5; 7 bases in between match TRBD1. The CDR3 runs 17 residues from the cysteine to the phenylalanine. The CDR3 DNA has 51 bases and is translated from base 1. The germline V end is reduced by 0 bases and the J end by 2 bases; junction bases left unmatched: 7. CDR1 and CDR2 are read off the germline V gene (reference sequence) as LNHNV and YYDKDF.